The TCR beta chain under discussion was sequenced for a study of Ad26.COV2.S vaccination and SARS-CoV-2 variants. Study background: Ad26.COV2.S, an intramuscular injection, was given once or twice 56 days apart. General study points: In vaccinated individuals, spike-specific CD8+ and CD4+ T cell responses reportedly displayed substantial breadth. Those who received the vaccine showed greater spike-specific TCR breadth than those given placebo.

The treatment was: around 19 received Ad26.COV2.S at low or high dose, single or two shots; about 5 received placebo; per-sample allocation not given. Samples analyzed were those drawn on day 63 after the first vaccine or placebo injection. This clone showed up just once. As yet, its antigen is unknown. Trimming removed 4 bases at V and 7 bases at J, with 22 bases between. CDR3 length: 16 residues. Per the germline V gene, CDR1 is MNHEY and CDR2 is SMNVEV (reference sequence). TCRdb's copy holds only in-frame clones and misses some; the assay was immunoSEQ multiplex PCR. Here the sample spans 440,000 or so clones, 80% to 90% being singletons.

The origin of this receptor is a person between 18 and 65 years old who received the Ad26.COV2.S COVID-19 vaccine or a placebo. The rearrangement joins TRBV27 to TRBJ1-1; no reliable D call. The sample was peripheral blood, taken in a trial of Ad26.COV2.S vaccine versus placebo. CDR3 DNA: TGTGCCAGCAGTTCTCCTCTAAAATCGGGTACTCTTGAAGCTTTCTTT. Translating it yields CASSSPLKSGTLEAFF.